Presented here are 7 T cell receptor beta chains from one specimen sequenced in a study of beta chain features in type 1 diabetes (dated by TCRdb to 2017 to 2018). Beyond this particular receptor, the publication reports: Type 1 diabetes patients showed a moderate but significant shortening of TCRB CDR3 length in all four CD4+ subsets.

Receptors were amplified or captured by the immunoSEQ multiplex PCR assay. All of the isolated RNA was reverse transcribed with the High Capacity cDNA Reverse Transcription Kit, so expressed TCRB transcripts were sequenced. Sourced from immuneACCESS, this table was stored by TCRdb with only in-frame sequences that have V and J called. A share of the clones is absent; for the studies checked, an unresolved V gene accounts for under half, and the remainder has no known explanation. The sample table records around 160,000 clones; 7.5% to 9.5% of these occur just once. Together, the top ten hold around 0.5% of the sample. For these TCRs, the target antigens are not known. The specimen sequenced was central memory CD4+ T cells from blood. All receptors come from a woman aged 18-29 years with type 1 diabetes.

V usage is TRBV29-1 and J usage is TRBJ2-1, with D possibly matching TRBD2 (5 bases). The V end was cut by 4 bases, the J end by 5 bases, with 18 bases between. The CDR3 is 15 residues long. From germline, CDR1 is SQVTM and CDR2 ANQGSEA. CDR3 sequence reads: CSVVLGVGVHNEQFF. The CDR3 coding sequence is TGCAGCGTTGTCCTTGGTGTGGGAGTTCACAATGAGCAGTTCTTC.

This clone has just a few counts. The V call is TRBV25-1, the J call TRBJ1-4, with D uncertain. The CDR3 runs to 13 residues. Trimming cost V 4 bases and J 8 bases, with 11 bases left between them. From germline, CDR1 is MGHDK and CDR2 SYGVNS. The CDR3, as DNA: TGTGCCAGCAGTGGGTGGAGTTGGGAAAAACTGTTTTTT. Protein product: CASSGWSWEKLFF.

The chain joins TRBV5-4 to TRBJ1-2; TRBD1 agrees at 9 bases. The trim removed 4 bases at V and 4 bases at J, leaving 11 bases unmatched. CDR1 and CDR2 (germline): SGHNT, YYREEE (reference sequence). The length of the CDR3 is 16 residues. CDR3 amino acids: CASSGSQGAPGYGYTF. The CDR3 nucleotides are TGTGCCAGCAGCGGGTCACAGGGGGCGCCCGGCTATGGCTACACCTTC.

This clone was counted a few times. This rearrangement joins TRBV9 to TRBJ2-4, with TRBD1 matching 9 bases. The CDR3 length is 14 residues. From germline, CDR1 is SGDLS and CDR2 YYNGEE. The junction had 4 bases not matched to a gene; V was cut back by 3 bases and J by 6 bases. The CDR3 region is CASSAGQGTNIQYF. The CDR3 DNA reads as TGTGCCAGCAGCGCCGGACAGGGGACAAACATTCAGTACTTC.

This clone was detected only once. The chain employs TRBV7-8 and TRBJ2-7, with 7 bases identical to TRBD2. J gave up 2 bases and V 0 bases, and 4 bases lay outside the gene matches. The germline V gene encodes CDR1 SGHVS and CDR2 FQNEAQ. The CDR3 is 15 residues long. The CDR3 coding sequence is TGTGCCAGCAGCTTAGCGGGAGCGGGAACCTACGAGCAGTACTTC. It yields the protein CASSLAGAGTYEQYF. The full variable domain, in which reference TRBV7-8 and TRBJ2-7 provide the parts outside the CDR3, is GAGVSQSPRYKVAKRGQDVALRCDPISGHVSLFWYQQALGQGPEFLTYFQNEAQLDKSGLPSDRFFAERPEGSVSTLKIQRTQQEDSAVYLCASSLAGAGTYEQYFGPGTRLTVT.

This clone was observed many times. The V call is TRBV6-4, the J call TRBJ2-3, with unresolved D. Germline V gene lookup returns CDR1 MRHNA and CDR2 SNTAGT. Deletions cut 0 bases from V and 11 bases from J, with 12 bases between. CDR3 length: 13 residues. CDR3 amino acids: CASSDSPLAGQYF. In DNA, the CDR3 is TGTGCCAGCAGTGACTCCCCGCTGGCAGGGCAGTATTTT.

Written as DNA, the CDR3 is TGTGCCAGCCACCGGACTAGCGATTCCTACGAGCAGTACTTC. It encodes CASHRTSDSYEQYF. This rearrangement joins TRBV6-6 to TRBJ2-7, with TRBD2 identical over 9 bases. Germline V gives CDR1 MNHNY, CDR2 SVGAGI (reference sequence). This CDR3 contains 14 residues. After removal of 8 bases from V and 1 base from J, the junction contained 6 bases not matched to a gene.